The 16 T cell receptor beta chains in this list originate from one sample, sequenced in a study of regulatory T cells in long-lasting Graves disease. Arm-PCR of CDR3 regions and iRepertoire HTBI primers were the basis on which TCR beta libraries were built. MiXCR was run by TCRdb on the multiplex PCR reads, yielding one entry per CDR3 protein. The sample holds about 560,000 distinct CDR3 sequences, around 15% seen once. As to time point: newly diagnosed GD, antithyroid drugs for less than 3 months. From RNA extracted from PBMCs, the TCR library was made. These data were also reused for a study on T cells in Graves' hyperthyroidism and ophthalmopathy.

This specimen was peripheral blood mononuclear cells (PBMCs), taken at new diagnosis, from a patient treated with antithyroid drugs. Receptors originate from a man aged 18 to 35 with Graves disease.

The chain combines TRBV5-1 with TRBJ2-3; D is possibly TRBD2 (5 bases). This CDR3 spans 15 amino acids. CDR1 is SGHRS and CDR2 is YFSETQ in the germline V gene. Trimming stripped 1 base from V and 1 base from J, with 10 bases between. This CDR3 is CASSLMAGGTDTQYF. DNA for the CDR3: TGCGCCAGCAGCTTGATGGCGGGCGGCACAGATACGCAGTATTTT.

This clonotype was observed at least ten times. The J gene is TRBJ1-5, the V gene TRBV2; D may be TRBD1 (5 bases). The germline V and J ends were trimmed by 2 bases and 0 bases, with 11 bases remaining between them. Looked up from germline, CDR1 is SNHLY and CDR2 is FYNNEI. This CDR3 has 16 amino acids. The CDR3 here is CASSELAGRSNQPQHF. The CDR3 bases are TGTGCCAGCAGTGAATTAGCGGGGCGTAGCAATCAGCCCCAGCATTTT. Complete variable domain (other parts from reference TRBV2 and TRBJ1-5): EPEVTQTPSHQVTQMGQEVILRCVPISNHLYFYWYRQILGQKVEFLVSFYNNEISEKSEIFDDQFSVERPDGSNFTLKIRSTKLEDSAMYFCASSELAGRSNQPQHFGDGTRLSIL.

This chain connects TRBV6-2 or TRBV6-3 to TRBJ1-3; possible D gene TRBD1, 6 bases. CDR3 size: 14 residues. With 7 bases removed from V and 0 bases from J, the gap between germline ends came to 10 bases. Germline V gene sequence: CDR1 MNHEY, CDR2 SVGEGT. The CDR3 loop is CASKPRGSGNTIYF. The CDR3 DNA is TGTGCCAGCAAACCCAGGGGCTCTGGAAACACCATATATTTT.

This clonotype was counted between two and nine times. The chain carries TRBV9 and TRBJ1-2; 10 positions agree with TRBD1. The CDR3 totals 15 residues. V dropped 5 bases and J dropped 3; count of bases not matched to a gene: 7. Germline values: CDR1 SGDLS, CDR2 YYNGEE. The CDR3 bases are TGTGCCAGCAGTTCGAGACAGGGGGCCGACTATGGCTACACCTTC. Protein sequence: CASSSRQGADYGYTF.

The CDR3 region is CATTPGQGSGGELFF. As DNA, the CDR3 is TGTGCCACCACCCCGGGACAGGGGTCCGGCGGGGAGCTGTTTTTT. The chain carries TRBV15 and TRBJ2-2, with 10 bases lining up with TRBD1. Trimming took 7 bases from V and 7 from J; bases not matched to a gene: 9. CDR3 length: 15 residues. Germline assignment: CDR1 LNHNV and CDR2 YYDKDF (reference sequence).

This clonotype showed up many times. CDR3 sequence (DNA): TGTGCCAGCAGTGATGACAGGAATGAGCAGTTCTTC. Protein sequence: CASSDDRNEQFF. The V gene is TRBV2, the J gene TRBJ2-1; tentatively, D is TRBD1 (6 bases). The CDR3 totals 12 residues. The germline V gene has CDR1 SNHLY and CDR2 FYNNEI. The V end lost 3 bases, the J end lost 7 bases, and 7 bases lay between the germline ends.

This clonotype was recorded a few times. The CDR3 region is CSVDGIQETQYF. As DNA, the CDR3 is TGCAGCGTTGACGGAATCCAAGAGACCCAGTACTTC. This sequence joins TRBV29-1 and TRBJ2-5; no firm D call. The length of the CDR3 is 12 residues. In germline, CDR1 is SQVTM, CDR2 ANQGSEA. V lost 3 bases, J lost 1 base, and 6 bases lay in between.

This clonotype was detected many times. The chain recombines TRBV7-2 with TRBJ2-1, with D maybe TRBD2 (7 bases). V dropped 1 base and J dropped 5 bases, with 21 bases sitting between them. Per germline, CDR1 SGHTA and CDR2 FQGNSA. The CDR3 length is 18 residues. Here the CDR3 reads CASSLVAGGLGGDNEQFF. DNA for the CDR3: TGTGCCAGCAGCTTAGTAGCCGGGGGGCTAGGCGGCGACAATGAGCAGTTCTTC.

The chain employs TRBV19 and TRBJ1-2; D gene ambiguous. The germline V and J ends were trimmed by 6 bases and 6 bases, with 14 bases remaining between them. The CDR3 contains 13 residues. Germline lookup yields CDR1 LNHDA and CDR2 SQIVND (reference sequence). The CDR3 loop is CASSRGPYDGYTF. The CDR3 DNA reads as TGTGCCAGTAGCCGTGGGCCGTACGATGGCTACACCTTC.

Many counts were recorded for this clonotype. The rearrangement uses TRBV7-9 and TRBJ1-1, with no clear D. Germline CDR1 is SEHNR and CDR2 is FQNEAQ (reference sequence). V lost 3 bases and J 0 bases, leaving 11 bases between the germline ends. CDR3 size: 15 residues. The CDR3 sequence is CASSFRRHLNTEAFF. CDR3 sequence (DNA): TGTGCCAGCAGCTTCCGACGGCATCTGAACACTGAAGCTTTCTTT.

This chain uses TRBV20-1 with TRBJ2-5; unclear D gene. The CDR3 extends over 13 amino acids. V lost 3 bases and J lost 1, with 9 bases in between. In germline, CDR1 is DFQATT, CDR2 SNEGSKA (reference sequence). CDR3 DNA sequence: TGCAGTGCTAGGGGCAGTGGCCAAGAGACCCAGTACTTC. Its translation is CSARGSGQETQYF.

The CDR3 sequence: CASSIKLAGYEQYF. CDR3 DNA: TGTGCCAGTAGTATAAAACTAGCGGGATACGAGCAGTACTTC. V gene TRBV19 combines with J gene TRBJ2-4, with 10 bases that match TRBD2. The DNA end is a closer match to TRBJ2-7, so the J assignment may be wrong. The CDR3 is 14 amino acids. Germline V gene lookup returns CDR1 LNHDA and CDR2 SQIVND (reference sequence).

This chain uses TRBV12-3 or TRBV12-4 with TRBJ1-1, with 8 bases aligning to TRBD1. This CDR3 has 15 amino acids. Losses at the gene ends were 9 bases for V and 1 base for J; bases not matched to a gene: 10. The CDR3 region has the DNA TGTGCCAGTAGTATCCGGACAGGGAGGAACACTGAAGCTTTCTTT. Translation: CASSIRTGRNTEAFF.

This clonotype turned up a few times. The chain links TRBV19 to TRBJ1-3; D perhaps matches TRBD1 (5 bases). In germline, CDR1 is LNHDA, CDR2 SQIVND (reference sequence). The CDR3 is 15 residues long. Trimming removed 3 bases from V and 5 bases from J, with 14 bases in between. As DNA, the CDR3 is TGTGCCAGTAGTATGAGAGGGGACGGGAGAAACACCATATATTTT. It translates to CASSMRGDGRNTIYF.

At least ten counts were recorded for this clonotype. The CDR3 reads CASSLDVAGRSTDTQYF. CDR3 in DNA: TGTGCCAGCAGCTTAGACGTGGCGGGGCGTAGCACAGATACGCAGTATTTT. The chain links TRBV11-3 to TRBJ2-3, with D possibly being TRBD2 (6 bases). CDR3 length: 17 residues. The V and J ends lost 0 bases and 0 bases respectively, with 13 bases between them. Germline CDR1 SGHNT, CDR2 YENEEA.

This clonotype was seen a few times. The chain links TRBV12-3 or TRBV12-4 to TRBJ1-5; D not resolved. Deletions cut 7 bases from V and 4 bases from J, with 14 bases between. The CDR3 is made up of 14 amino acids. CDR3 protein: CASTRSGRNQPQHF. CDR3 in DNA: TGTGCCAGCACCCGGAGTGGAAGAAATCAGCCCCAGCATTTT.